Below are 29 T cell receptor beta chains sequenced from a single sample in a study of cytomegalovirus exposure and HLA in healthy donors. Vbeta (60) and Jbeta (13) primers were used in the PCR. Assay: immunoSEQ multiplex PCR; the TCRdb copy retains only in-frame clones and omits some. The data contain more than 150,000 clones, approximately 85% of them singletons. The specimen sequenced was PBMCs. The receptors here all came from a girl aged 5 to 17 in good health and CMV-seropositive.

This chain uses TRBV4-1 with TRBJ2-7; 8 positions agree with TRBD2. The J segment lost 4 bases and the V segment lost 0 bases, leaving 11 bases of the junction unmatched. CDR1 is MGHRA and CDR2 is YSYEKL in the germline V gene. The CDR3 has 17 residues. The CDR3 nucleotides are TGCGCCAGCAGCCAAGAATGGGGAGCGGGGGCTGGGTACGAGCAGTACTTC. It codes for CASSQEWGAGAGYEQYF.

This sequence joins TRBV5-6 and TRBJ1-2; 8 bases line up with TRBD1. V was clipped by 1 base and J by 2 bases; unmatched bases: 7. The germline gives CDR1 SGHDT, CDR2 YYEEEE. This CDR3 has 16 amino acids. CDR3 loop: CASSLRGTGLNYGYTF. In nucleotides, the CDR3 is TGTGCCAGCAGCTTGCGGGGGACAGGACTAAACTATGGCTACACCTTC.

The V and J genes are TRBV5-4 and TRBJ2-2; D is uncertain. The CDR3 has 15 amino acids. Germline V gene lookup returns CDR1 SGHNT and CDR2 YYREEE (reference sequence). Deletions cut 0 bases from V and 1 base from J, with 7 bases between. CDR3: CASSLDTLNTGELFF. The CDR3 bases are TGTGCCAGCAGCTTGGACACCTTGAACACCGGGGAGCTGTTTTTT.

This clone has just one count. The chain joins TRBV6-5 to TRBJ2-1, with a weak D call TRBD2 (5 bases). Germline V lookup: CDR1 MNHEY, CDR2 SVGAGI. This CDR3 is built from 14 residues. Trimming pared 3 bases from V and 4 bases from J, leaving 10 bases between. CDR3 in DNA: TGTGCCAGCAGTTATGGAGGTTTATACAATGAGCAGTTCTTC. Its protein is CASSYGGLYNEQFF.

The V and J genes are TRBV15 and TRBJ2-5; the D gene is possibly TRBD1 (6 bases). V was cut by 1 base and J by 6 bases, with 9 bases left in between. The CDR3 covers 13 residues. The V gene's germline CDR1 is LNHNV and CDR2 YYDKDF (reference sequence). The CDR3 loop is CATSRVQGKTQYF. In nucleotides, the CDR3 is TGTGCCACCAGCAGAGTACAGGGAAAGACCCAGTACTTC.

This clone was counted a single time. The chain couples TRBV7-9 to TRBJ1-1; TRBD1 is a possible D gene (6 bases). V gave up 5 bases and J gave up 5 bases, with 18 bases separating them. Germline V gives CDR1 SEHNR, CDR2 FQNEAQ (reference sequence). The length of the CDR3 is 15 residues. Here the CDR3 reads CASSPPNGGRTEAFF. In nucleotides, the CDR3 is TGTGCCAGCAGCCCCCCGAACGGGGGGCGGACTGAAGCTTTCTTT.

This clone was counted between two and nine times. The chain couples TRBV4-1 to TRBJ2-7, with 8 bases identical to TRBD1. This CDR3 comprises 15 residues. Germline-derived CDR1 and CDR2 are MGHRA and YSYEKL. Trimming cost V 3 bases and J 2 bases; bases outside gene matches: 6. This CDR3 reads CASSHPDRAAYEQYF. In DNA, the CDR3 is TGCGCCAGCAGCCACCCGGACAGGGCGGCCTACGAGCAGTACTTC.

The J gene is TRBJ2-3, the V gene TRBV4-1; 7 bases match TRBD1. The germline gives CDR1 MGHRA, CDR2 YSYEKL. V dropped 3 bases and J dropped 4; count of bases not matched to a gene: 1. CDR3 length: 13 amino acids. CDR3 residues: CASSQTGPDTQYF. CDR3 DNA: TGCGCCAGCAGCCAGACAGGGCCAGATACGCAGTATTTT.

The chain couples TRBV28 to TRBJ1-6, with D possibly being TRBD1 (5 bases). CDR1 and CDR2 (germline): MDHEN, SYDVKM. V was shortened by 3 bases and J by 10 bases, with 13 bases between the two germline ends. The CDR3 has 14 amino acids. Here the CDR3 DNA reads TGTGCCAGCAGTTTCATCCAGGGCCGATCACCCCTCCACTTT. Translation: CASSFIQGRSPLHF.

The chain combines TRBV19 with TRBJ1-6, with 7 positions matching TRBD1. Germline trimming cut 3 bases from V and 5 bases from J; bases unmatched to any gene: 1. Germline loops: CDR1 LNHDA, CDR2 SQIVND (reference sequence). There are 14 residues in the CDR3. CDR3 residues: CASSMGTDNSPLHF. The CDR3 DNA is TGTGCCAGTAGTATGGGGACAGATAATTCACCCCTCCACTTT.

This rearrangement joins TRBV11-3 to TRBJ2-1, with TRBD1 as a possible D gene (5 bases). The CDR3 has 12 residues. The V and J ends lost 5 bases and 9 bases respectively, with 11 bases between them. In germline, CDR1 is SGHNT, CDR2 YENEEA. CDR3 DNA: TGTGCCAGCAGCCAGACAGACGGTGAGCAGTTCTTC. It is translated as CASSQTDGEQFF.

The chain has TRBV4-3 and TRBJ1-6; no clear D. The CDR3 consists of 17 residues. The germline V and J ends were trimmed by 0 bases and 0 bases, with 9 bases remaining between them. CDR1 LGHNA and CDR2 YSLEER come from the germline V gene. The CDR3 loop reads CASSQDLESSYNSPLHF. The CDR3 coding sequence is TGCGCCAGCAGCCAAGATTTGGAGAGCTCCTATAATTCACCCCTCCACTTT.

This clone was observed once. This sequence joins TRBV6-5 and TRBJ1-6; D ambiguous. Per germline, CDR1 MNHEY and CDR2 SVGAGI. Deletions cut 2 bases from V and 3 bases from J, with 8 bases between. The CDR3 is made up of 15 amino acids. This CDR3 is CASSYHPLYNSPLHF. The CDR3 DNA is TGTGCCAGCAGTTACCACCCACTCTATAATTCACCCCTCCACTTT.

The V call is TRBV6-1, the J call TRBJ1-6; 10 positions agree with TRBD1. Germline-derived CDR1 and CDR2 are MNHNS and SASEGT. Trimming at V came to 0 bases and at J to 6 bases, leaving 5 bases not matched to a gene. This CDR3 contains 17 residues. Here the CDR3 DNA reads TGTGCCAGCAGTGAAGCGACTCGGGACAGGGGTAATTCACCCCTCCACTTT. Translating gives CASSEATRDRGNSPLHF.

As regards this clone: At one of its ends the junction is not consistent with the germline gene, which may arise from a read error. The gene calls are TRBV7-6 and TRBJ2-3, with 9 bases aligning to TRBD2. Germline V gene data show CDR1 as SGHVS and CDR2 as FNYEAQ. This CDR3 region has 15 residues. In nucleotides, the CDR3 is TGTGCCAGCAGCGTAGCGGGGGCCCGCACAGATACGCAGTATTTT. Amino acids: CASSVAGARTDTQYF. Full variable domain (remainder filled in from reference TRBV7-6 and TRBJ2-3): GAGVSQSPRYKVTKRGQDVALRCDPISGHVSLYWYRQALGQGPEFLTYFNYEAQQDKSGLPNDRFSAERPEGSISTLTIQRTEQRDSAMYRCASSVAGARTDTQYFGPGTRLTVL.

This clone was observed once. The CDR3 coding sequence is TGTGCCAGCAGTTCAGGGGACAGGGTAGCCCCGCAGTACTTC. It encodes CASSSGDRVAPQYF. The gene calls are TRBV27 and TRBJ2-7, with 9 bases matching TRBD1. This CDR3 has 14 residues. V dropped 4 bases and J dropped 9; count of bases not matched to a gene: 10. CDR1 and CDR2 from the germline V gene are MNHEY and SMNVEV (reference sequence).

The gene calls are TRBV19 and TRBJ2-7; possibly TRBD1 for D (5 bases). Trimming removed 5 bases from V and 0 bases from J, with 11 bases in between. The CDR3 runs to 14 residues. Looked up from germline, CDR1 is LNHDA and CDR2 is SQIVND (reference sequence). The CDR3 loop is CASSGPGRSYEQYF. CDR3 nucleotide sequence: TGTGCCAGTAGTGGACCAGGGCGCTCCTACGAGCAGTACTTC. The variable domain in full, completed from reference TRBV19 and TRBJ2-7, reads DGGITQSPKYLFRKEGQNVTLSCEQNLNHDAMYWYRQDPGQGLRLIYYSQIVNDFQKGDIAEGYSVSREKKESFPLTVTSAQKNPTAFYLCASSGPGRSYEQYFGPGTRLTVT.

Here the CDR3 DNA reads TGTGCCAGCAGTTACACCCGTGCGGGGGTAAACACTGAAGCTTTCTTT. It encodes CASSYTRAGVNTEAFF. V gene TRBV6-6 combines with J gene TRBJ1-1; perhaps TRBD1 as D (5 bases). The CDR3 totals 16 residues. The V end was cut by 2 bases, the J end by 2 bases, with 15 bases between. Germline CDR1 MNHNY, CDR2 SVGAGI (reference sequence).

DNA of the CDR3: TGTGCCAGCAGCTTAGGTCCCAGAACGGGTGGCTACACCTTC. Its translation is CASSLGPRTGGYTF. V and J are TRBV7-2 and TRBJ1-2; D is uncertain. CDR1 is SGHTA, CDR2 FQGNSA, per germline. The CDR3 is 14 amino acids. The V and J ends lost 1 base and 7 bases respectively, with 13 bases between them.

The J gene is TRBJ2-1, the V gene TRBV7-2; TRBD1 aligns across 9 bases. CDR1 is SGHTA, CDR2 FQGNSA, per germline. This CDR3 has 16 amino acids. Trimming removed 5 bases from V and 4 bases from J; junction bases left unmatched: 9. CDR3 nucleotides: TGTGCCAGCAGCATAGTCGGGACAGGGCCTTACAATGAGCAGTTCTTC. Its protein is CASSIVGTGPYNEQFF.

This clone was found once. V gene TRBV2 combines with J gene TRBJ2-1, with D unclear. The CDR3 length is 14 residues. The germline V gene has CDR1 SNHLY and CDR2 FYNNEI. V lost 6 bases, J lost 0 bases, and 9 bases lay in between. The CDR3 is CASSTDSSYNEQFF. Written as DNA, the CDR3 is TGTGCCAGCAGCACTGATAGCTCCTACAATGAGCAGTTCTTC. The complete variable domain, with remaining parts taken from reference TRBV2 and TRBJ2-1, reads EPEVTQTPSHQVTQMGQEVILRCVPISNHLYFYWYRQILGQKVEFLVSFYNNEISEKSEIFDDQFSVERPDGSNFTLKIRSTKLEDSAMYFCASSTDSSYNEQFFGPGTRLTVL.

The gene calls are TRBV7-2 and TRBJ1-1, with D possibly TRBD1 on 6 matching bases. The germline V gene encodes CDR1 SGHTA and CDR2 FQGNSA. With 5 bases removed from V and 1 base from J, the gap between germline ends came to 11 bases. This CDR3 has 14 amino acids. The CDR3 coding sequence is TGTGCCAGCAGCCCGGACAGATCGAACACTGAAGCTTTCTTT. Translating it yields CASSPDRSNTEAFF.

The V gene is TRBV4-1, the J gene TRBJ2-7; D is possibly TRBD2 (6 bases). Germline CDR1 reads MGHRA; CDR2 reads YSYEKL. The ends were cut back, 2 bases at V and 6 bases at J, with 17 bases in the middle. The CDR3 is 15 residues long. The CDR3 region is CASSQRLDGSREQYF. The CDR3 DNA reads TGCGCCAGCAGCCAACGATTAGACGGGAGCCGCGAGCAGTACTTC.

This clone has just a few counts. The genes are TRBV6-4 and TRBJ2-6; 7 bases map to TRBD1. Germline assignment: CDR1 MRHNA and CDR2 SNTAGT. The CDR3 is 16 amino acids. With 0 bases clipped from V and 1 base from J, the junction kept 0 bases outside the gene matches. CDR3 DNA sequence: TGTGCCAGCAGTGACTCGGGACAGTCTGGGGCCAACGTCCTGACTTTC. As protein: CASSDSGQSGANVLTF.

V gene TRBV11-2 combines with J gene TRBJ1-2; 8 bases line up with TRBD1. The CDR3 contains 15 residues. J lost 3 bases, V lost 5 bases, and 8 bases had no gene match. Per the germline V gene, CDR1 is SGHAT and CDR2 is FQNNGV. Written as DNA, the CDR3 is TGTGCCAGCAGCCCACAGGGGGACGTGTACTATGGCTACACCTTC. Encoded protein: CASSPQGDVYYGYTF.

The chain is built from TRBV7-2 and TRBJ2-1, with 7 bases that match TRBD2. Germline V gene sequence: CDR1 SGHTA, CDR2 FQGNSA. Trimming took 2 bases from V and 4 from J; bases not matched to a gene: 8. CDR3 size: 16 residues. This CDR3 is CASSLTGTSAYNEQFF. The CDR3 DNA reads TGTGCCAGCAGCTTAACCGGAACTAGCGCTTACAATGAGCAGTTCTTC.

This clone was counted ten times or more. CDR3 DNA sequence: TGTGCCAGCAGTCCCCTCGCAGACTCCTACGAGCAGTACTTC. Encoded protein: CASSPLADSYEQYF. The genes are TRBV25-1 and TRBJ2-7; D gene ambiguous. V lost 5 bases, J lost 0 bases, and 11 bases lay in between. The V gene's germline CDR1 is MGHDK and CDR2 SYGVNS. This CDR3 comprises 14 residues.

V is TRBV6-5 and J is TRBJ1-5; unclear D gene. The germline V and J ends were trimmed by 5 bases and 1 base, with 12 bases remaining between them. Germline CDR1 is MNHEY and CDR2 is SVGAGI. This CDR3 comprises 15 residues. This CDR3 reads CASSTGWESNQPQHF. CDR3 nucleotide sequence: TGTGCCAGCAGTACCGGGTGGGAGAGCAATCAGCCCCAGCATTTT.

This clone was detected once. Other DNA sequences in this specimen translate into the identical CDR3. The chain links TRBV4-3 to TRBJ2-3; 7 nucleotides line up with TRBD2. V was pared by 1 base and J by 0 bases, with 1 base of the junction left unmatched. CDR3 length equals 15 residues. Germline V CDR1 and CDR2: LGHNA, YSLEER. The CDR3 here is CASSQGGGSTDTQYF. In DNA, the CDR3 is TGCGCCAGCAGCCAAGGGGGGGGAAGCACAGATACGCAGTATTTT.